This T cell receptor beta chain was documented in a study of T cell changes during pregnancy in multiple sclerosis. The assay was immunoSEQ multiplex PCR, and TCRdb's table has in-frame clones only and misses some. The data hold 45,000 to 70,000 clones, with around 92% observed a single time. CDR3 size: 16 residues. The V segment lost 3 bases and the J segment 2 bases; nucleotides outside the gene matches: 9. Per germline, CDR1 SEHNR and CDR2 FQNEAQ (reference sequence). The chain joins TRBV7-9 to TRBJ2-7, with 8 bases identical to TRBD1. The TCR originated in a female donor with multiple sclerosis, enrolled in a pregnancy study. The sample in question was CD4+ T cells from peripheral blood mononuclear cells, obtained after pregnancy. CDR3 sequence reads: CASSFTGQGSTYEQYF. In DNA, the CDR3 is TGTGCCAGCAGCTTCACAGGACAGGGCAGTACCTACGAGCAGTACTTC.